This T cell receptor beta chain comes out of a study of CD4 T cells in relation to SARS-CoV-2 and coronaviruses. Libraries were prepared by immunoSEQ multiplex PCR; TCRdb keeps only in-frame clonotypes and omits some of them. Of roughly 25,000 clones listed, roughly 76% are singletons. Unexposed donor CD4+ T cells date from about 2010-2019, before the COVID-19 pandemic. The cells were cultured for 10 days before CD4+ T cells were isolated. On days 3 and 7, cultures got half fresh IL-2 medium. Points on this clone: Antigen: not known.

Between the trimmed V and J ends, which lost 5 bases and 2 bases, there was a span of 15 bases. CDR1 MNHNY and CDR2 SVGAGI come from the germline V gene (reference sequence). This CDR3 contains 15 residues. Sequenced sample: CD4+ T cells from PBMCs, cultured in vitro. The sequence was collected from a human donor in good health. The V gene is TRBV6-6, the J gene TRBJ1-2, with D tentatively TRBD1 (6 bases). CDR3 in amino acids: CASSPLGHQNYGYTF. In DNA, the CDR3 is TGTGCCAGCAGTCCCTTGGGACATCAGAACTATGGCTACACCTTC.